Listed below are T cell receptor beta chains from one sample, sequenced in a study of cytomegalovirus exposure and HLA in healthy donors. This table comes from immunoSEQ multiplex PCR, and its TCRdb copy is limited to in-frame clones, with some not included. Counted here are approximately 110,000 clones, roughly 70% occurring once; the ten biggest clones make up around 0.79%. The sample was PBMCs. These receptors were collected from a woman aged 25 to 39 in good health and CMV-seronegative. CDR3s include the opening cysteine and the closing phenylalanine or tryptophan. A D gene is named only where the DNA matches it firmly. The size of a clone is reported for some rows only, either as once, few or many, or as a class for expanded clones.

V	size	D	J	CDR3	DNA
TRBV7-2	-	-	TRBJ1-2	CASSLVGGPGYGYTF	TGTGCCAGCAGCTTAGTCGGGGGGCCGGGCTATGGCTACACCTTC
TRBV7-2	-	TRBD1	TRBJ1-2	CASSLEGTGGYGYTF	TGTGCCAGCAGCTTAGAGGGGACAGGGGGCTATGGCTACACCTTC
TRBV27	-	-	TRBJ2-6	CASSLSGAGANVLTF	TGTGCCAGCAGTTTATCCGGAGCTGGGGCCAACGTCCTGACTTTC
TRBV7-9	few	TRBD1	TRBJ1-4	CASTLGGANEKLFF	TGTGCCAGCACCTTAGGGGGCGCTAATGAAAAACTGTTTTTT
TRBV5-4	-	TRBD1	TRBJ1-1	CASSPQGQLNTEAFF	TGTGCCAGCAGCCCACAGGGACAGTTGAACACTGAAGCTTTCTTT
TRBV5-1	-	TRBD1	TRBJ1-1	CASSFGQGFMNTEAFF	TGCGCCAGCAGCTTCGGACAGGGCTTCATGAACACTGAAGCTTTCTTT
TRBV2	-	TRBD1	TRBJ2-2	CATGQTYGELFF	TGTGCCACGGGACAGACTTACGGGGAGCTGTTTTTT
TRBV4-1	-	TRBD1	TRBJ1-1	CASSQGWTGATEAFF	TGCGCCAGCAGCCAAGGATGGACAGGGGCTACTGAAGCTTTCTTT
TRBV18	-	TRBD1	TRBJ1-1	CASSEGQGSNTEAFF	TGTGCCAGCTCAGAAGGACAGGGGTCGAACACTGAAGCTTTCTTT
TRBV19	-	TRBD2	TRBJ2-7	CASSPLAGGISYEQYF	TGTGCCAGTAGTCCACTAGCGGGAGGAATTTCCTACGAGCAGTACTTC
TRBV15	once	TRBD1	TRBJ1-3	CATSRNRGRSSGNTIYF	TGTGCCACCAGCAGAAACAGGGGGAGATCCTCTGGAAACACCATATATTTT
TRBV6-6	few	-	TRBJ1-4	CASRGEKLFF	TGTGCCAGCCGGGGGGAAAAACTGTTTTTT
TRBV5-1	-	TRBD1	TRBJ1-4	CASSRQGTNEKLFF	TGCGCCAGCAGCCGACAGGGGACTAATGAAAAACTGTTTTTT
TRBV5-1	-	TRBD2	TRBJ2-7	CASSGLPSGNYEQYF	TGCGCCAGCAGCGGGCTGCCTAGCGGGAACTACGAGCAGTACTTC
TRBV19	-	TRBD2	TRBJ2-7	CASSIGGSGSAYEQYF	TGTGCCAGTAGTATAGGCGGTAGCGGGAGTGCCTACGAGCAGTACTTC
TRBV5-4	-	-	TRBJ2-3	CASSLATGPTQYF	TGTGCCAGCAGCTTGGCTACAGGGCCGACGCAGTATTTT
TRBV13	-	TRBD1	TRBJ1-2	CASSLRSLQGLTF	TGTGCCAGCAGCTTAAGGTCCCTACAGGGGCTCACCTTC
TRBV6-1	-	TRBD1	TRBJ1-1	CASSELGQGWITEAFF	TGTGCCAGCAGTGAACTCGGACAGGGTTGGATCACTGAAGCTTTCTTT
TRBV7-2	once	-	TRBJ1-4	CASSSRTGQATNEKLFF	TGTGCCAGCAGCTCCCGTACAGGGCAGGCGACTAATGAAAAACTGTTTTTT
TRBV30	once	TRBD1	TRBJ2-5	CALTDRAQETQYF	TGTGCCTTAACAGACAGGGCGCAAGAGACCCAGTACTTC
TRBV19	-	-	TRBJ1-3	CASGGSGNTIYF	TGTGCCTCGGGGGGCTCTGGAAACACCATATATTTT
TRBV30	-	-	TRBJ1-1	CAWSVLFGAFF	TGTGCCTGGAGTGTACTTTTCGGAGCTTTCTTT
TRBV30	-	-	TRBJ1-1	CACGGGWVNTEAFF	TGTGCCTGCGGGGGGGGATGGGTGAACACTGAAGCTTTCTTT
TRBV5-1	once	-	TRBJ1-1	CASSWEGESEAFF	TGCGCCAGCAGCTGGGAGGGAGAGTCTGAAGCTTTCTTT
TRBV6-1	-	TRBD2	TRBJ2-5	CASSEALGREFKSETQYF	TGTGCCAGCAGTGAAGCGCTTGGGCGGGAGTTTAAATCGGAGACCCAGTACTTC
TRBV30	few	TRBD1	TRBJ1-2	CAWSGTGYYTF	TGTGCCTGGAGTGGGACAGGGTACTACACCTTC
TRBV19	-	-	TRBJ2-1	CASSIIGSPSYNEQFF	TGTGCCAGTAGTATTATCGGGAGCCCCTCCTACAATGAGCAGTTCTTC
TRBV4-3	few	-	TRBJ2-6	CASSPIRGGANVLTF	TGCGCCAGCAGCCCGATTAGGGGGGGGGCCAACGTCCTGACTTTC
TRBV11-2	few	-	TRBJ1-1	CASSFTGVGTEAFF	TGTGCCAGCAGCTTCACCGGAGTAGGCACTGAAGCTTTCTTT
TRBV7-2	-	-	TRBJ1-2	CASSEDSNYGYTF	TGTGCCAGCAGCGAAGACAGTAACTATGGCTACACCTTC
TRBV5-1	-	-	TRBJ1-1	CASSWQGYTEAFF	TGCGCCAGCAGCTGGCAGGGATACACTGAAGCTTTCTTT
TRBV29-1	-	TRBD1	TRBJ1-2	CSVAGGWLGNYGYTF	TGCAGCGTTGCAGGGGGTTGGTTAGGGAACTATGGCTACACCTTC
TRBV27	-	TRBD1	TRBJ1-2	CASSPSLFLTGQGERYGYTF	TGTGCCAGCAGTCCCAGCCTCTTCCTGACGGGACAGGGAGAGCGTTATGGCTACACCTTC
TRBV29-1	-	-	TRBJ2-5	CSVEERDPHETQYF	TGCAGCGTTGAAGAACGGGATCCCCATGAGACCCAGTACTTC
TRBV5-1	-	-	TRBJ1-1	CASSLAGFSTEAFF	TGCGCCAGCAGCTTGGCAGGGTTTTCGACTGAAGCTTTCTTT
TRBV27	-	-	TRBJ1-4	CASRMDNDEKLFF	TGTGCCAGCAGAATGGACAACGATGAAAAACTGTTTTTT
TRBV19	few	-	TRBJ1-5	CASSWGGRDQPQHF	TGTGCCAGTAGTTGGGGGGGGAGAGATCAGCCCCAGCATTTT
TRBV6-5	-	-	TRBJ1-6	CASSREGPKDSPLHF	TGTGCCAGCAGTCGGGAAGGGCCCAAGGATTCACCCCTCCACTTT
TRBV9	-	TRBD1	TRBJ1-5	CASSVGTGGSNQPQHF	TGTGCCAGCAGCGTAGGGACAGGGGGTAGCAATCAGCCCCAGCATTTT
TRBV9	-	TRBD2	TRBJ2-3	CASSVLAGLTDTQYF	TGTGCCAGCAGCGTTCTAGCGGGCCTCACAGATACGCAGTATTTT
TRBV5-1	-	-	TRBJ1-1	CASSLYGDTEAFF	TGCGCCAGCAGCTTGTACGGGGACACTGAAGCTTTCTTT
TRBV7-8	-	-	TRBJ1-1	CASSIVQVTNTEAFF	TGTGCCAGCAGCATAGTTCAGGTTACAAACACTGAAGCTTTCTTT
TRBV15	-	-	TRBJ1-4	CATSRGPRGNEKLFF	TGTGCCACCAGCAGAGGTCCACGGGGGAATGAAAAACTGTTTTTT
TRBV14	-	TRBD1	TRBJ1-1	CASRYTGTDEAFF	TGTGCCAGCAGATATACCGGGACAGATGAAGCTTTCTTT
TRBV6-5	-	TRBD2	TRBJ2-3	CASKGGGAGTDTQYF	TGTGCCAGCAAAGGCGGGGGGGCTGGCACAGATACGCAGTATTTT
TRBV27	-	-	TRBJ2-2	CASSLRETMNTGELFF	TGTGCCAGCAGTTTACGTGAGACTATGAACACCGGGGAGCTGTTTTTT
TRBV2	-	-	TRBJ1-5	CASSEVLSNQSQHF	TGTGCCAGCAGTGAAGTACTAAGCAATCAGTCCCAGCATTTT
TRBV6-5	-	TRBD2	TRBJ2-7	CASVLAGASYEQYF	TGTGCCAGCGTCCTAGCGGGGGCTTCCTACGAGCAGTACTTC
TRBV6-5	-	-	TRBJ2-7	CASSRLLGGDEQYF	TGTGCCAGCAGCCGTCTCCTAGGGGGGGACGAGCAGTACTTC
TRBV6-6	few	-	TRBJ1-1	CASSYSLGGRTEAFF	TGTGCCAGCAGTTACTCGTTAGGGGGTAGAACTGAAGCTTTCTTT
TRBV6-1	-	-	TRBJ1-2	CASKLMDGNYGYTF	TGTGCCAGTAAACTAATGGATGGTAACTATGGCTACACCTTC
TRBV29-1	-	-	TRBJ1-2	CSAGGGSDGYTF	TGCAGCGCTGGGGGGGGATCGGATGGCTACACCTTC
TRBV7-9	once	TRBD1	TRBJ1-4	CASSIDRENEKLFF	TGTGCCAGCAGCATCGACAGGGAGAATGAAAAACTGTTTTTT